This entry is about one TCR beta chain. These data belong to a study of blood T cell repertoires in COVID-19. Study as a whole: The samples span acute and convalescent COVID-19 from the United States, Italy and Spain. From T cells, B-cell-depleted T cells, or PBMCs came the material, which was cDNA or gDNA.

How the authors handled the data: Amplification of reference gene primers was used by the study to estimate nucleated cell counts. This table comes from immunoSEQ multiplex PCR, and its TCRdb copy is limited to in-frame clones, with some not included. V and J calls plus clone size are reproduced from that table; the DNA served to infer D and trimming. The sample contains 130,000 or so clones, roughly 72% of which appear only once. The CDR3 sequence is 15 residues long. Germline CDR1 and CDR2: SGDLS and YYNGEE. Trimming cost V 0 bases and J 4 bases; bases outside gene matches: 3. The sequence was collected from a human donor in a cohort sampled during active COVID-19. Sequencing input: peripheral blood. V usage is TRBV9 and J usage is TRBJ2-2; TRBD2 agrees at 7 bases. CDR3 protein: CASSVAGGATGELFF. The CDR3 coding sequence is TGTGCCAGCAGCGTAGCGGGGGGAGCCACCGGGGAGCTGTTTTTT.